The next 8 T cell receptor beta chains were all read from a single sample in a study of blood T cells in healthy people across ages. It was with a sample-barcoded 5' primer and a J-beta primer mix that a second PCR of roughly 7 to 12 cycles was run. MiXCR was run by TCRdb on the 5' RACE reads, yielding one entry per CDR3 protein. The table has about 780,000 distinct CDR3 sequences, 35% to 60% seen once; the top ten hold 15% to 20%. The sample comprised blood. These receptors all come from a man aged 80 or over in good health.

The rearrangement uses TRBV5-1 and TRBJ2-3; D unresolved. The length of the CDR3 is 15 residues. In germline, CDR1 is SGHRS, CDR2 YFSETQ. Trimming left V 0 bases short and J 2 bases short, with 10 bases between. The CDR3, as DNA: TGCGCCAGCAGCTTGGCCGGCACTAACACAGATACGCAGTATTTT. Translated, it gives CASSLAGTNTDTQYF.

This clonotype was recorded a few times. The genes are TRBV20-1 and TRBJ2-3; D not certain. Germline values: CDR1 DFQATT, CDR2 SNEGSKA (reference sequence). The CDR3 length is 13 residues. Trimming left V 7 bases short and J 0 bases short, with 11 bases between. The DNA of the CDR3 is TGCAGTGTTGTGACACAGAGCACAGATACGCAGTATTTT. Its translation: CSVVTQSTDTQYF.

The V gene is TRBV12-3 or TRBV12-4, the J gene TRBJ2-7; D remains ambiguous. V lost 6 bases and J 2 bases, leaving 11 bases between the germline ends. The CDR3 has 13 residues. CDR3 DNA sequence: TGTGCCAGCAGCCACAGACGGACCTACGAGCAGTACTTC. This sequence encodes CASSHRRTYEQYF.

The chain employs TRBV20-1 and TRBJ1-5, with 7 bases identical to TRBD1. The CDR3 totals 15 residues. V shed 1 base and J 2 bases; nucleotides not matched to a gene: 5. The germline CDR1 and CDR2 sequences are DFQATT and SNEGSKA (reference sequence). The DNA for the CDR3 is TGCAGTGCTAGAGCCTCCGGACAGGGCAATCAGCCCCAGCATTTT. Its protein is CSARASGQGNQPQHF.

The rearrangement links TRBV28 to TRBJ2-3; 8 bases align to TRBD2. Germline V gene sequence: CDR1 MDHEN, CDR2 SYDVKM. V gave up 3 bases and J gave up 0 bases; unmatched junction bases: 5. This CDR3 comprises 16 residues. CDR3 in amino acids: CASSFGIAGSTDTQYF. The CDR3 DNA is TGTGCCAGCAGTTTCGGGATAGCGGGGAGCACAGATACGCAGTATTTT.

The CDR3 bases are TGTGCCAGCAGTTACTTAGCGGGAGAGGAAGAGACCCAGTACTTC. Its protein product is CASSYLAGEEETQYF. The V and J genes are TRBV6-2 or TRBV6-3 and TRBJ2-5; TRBD2 aligns across 9 bases. Germline trimming cut 1 base from V and 3 bases from J; bases unmatched to any gene: 3. This CDR3 comprises 15 residues. Germline CDR1 is MNHEY and CDR2 is SVGEGT.

A note on this clonotype: One junction end does not reproduce the germline sequence, and a read error may be involved. V usage is TRBV5-5 and J usage is TRBJ2-1; the match to TRBD2 covers 8 bases. Germline values: CDR1 SGHKS, CDR2 YYEKEE (reference sequence). CDR3 size: 15 residues. This CDR3 reads CASSFSGTGHNERFF. The DNA for the CDR3 is TGTGCCAGCAGCTTTAGCGGGACTGGCCACAATGAGCGGTTCTTC.

This rearrangement joins TRBV5-5 to TRBJ1-1; D gene ambiguous. Germline values: CDR1 SGHKS, CDR2 YYEKEE (reference sequence). V shed 4 bases and J shed 0 bases, with 13 bases lying between them. The CDR3 consists of 15 residues. Here the CDR3 DNA reads TGTGCCAGCAGCCCGTACCAGGCCTTGAACACTGAAGCTTTCTTT. Encoded protein: CASSPYQALNTEAFF.